The TCR beta chain described here comes from a study of T-cell reconstitution after alpha-beta-depleted transplantation in children. Findings and caveats of the study: From newly produced T cells came most of the T-cell counts and diversity one year after transplant. Some patients owed their high day-60 TCRbeta diversity to surviving recipient T cells and thymic progenitors. Several hundred graft clones that had expanded were reportedly the source of alpha-beta T cells about two months after transplant.

The CDR3 extends over 16 amino acids. On this clonotype itself: The antigen is unknown.

Preparation of the TCRbeta library used unique molecular identifiers. TCRdb re-derived calls from the PCR reads in MiXCR, one entry per CDR3 protein. The table has approximately 1,000,000 distinct CDR3 sequences, around 30% seen once. This rearrangement joins TRBV21-1 to TRBJ2-4. TRBV21-1 represents a pseudogene. The source of this sequence is a boy younger than two who had a stem cell transplant for SCID, so the T cells may come from the graft donor. The sequencing used PBMCs, mostly from graft donor cells, collected 360 days after TCRalphabeta/CD19-depleted stem cell transplant. The CDR3 DNA is TGTGCCAGCAGCAAACTTCCAGGTGGGGCCAAAAACATTCAGTACTTC. Translation gives CASSKLPGGAKNIQYF.